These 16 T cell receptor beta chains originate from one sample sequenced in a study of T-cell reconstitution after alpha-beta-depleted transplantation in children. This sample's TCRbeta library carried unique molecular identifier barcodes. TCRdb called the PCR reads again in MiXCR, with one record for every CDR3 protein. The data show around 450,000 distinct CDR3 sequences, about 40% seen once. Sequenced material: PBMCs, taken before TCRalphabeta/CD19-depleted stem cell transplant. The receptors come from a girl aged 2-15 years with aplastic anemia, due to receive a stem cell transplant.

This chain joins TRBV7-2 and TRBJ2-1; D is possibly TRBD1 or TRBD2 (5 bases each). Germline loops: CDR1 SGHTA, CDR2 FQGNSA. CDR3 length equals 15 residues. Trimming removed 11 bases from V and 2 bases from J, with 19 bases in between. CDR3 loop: CASWGREGPYNEQFF. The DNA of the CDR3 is TGTGCCTCCTGGGGGAGAGAGGGCCCCTACAATGAGCAGTTCTTC. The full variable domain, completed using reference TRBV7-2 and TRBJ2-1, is GAGVSQSPSNKVTEKGKDVELRCDPISGHTALYWYRQSLGQGLEFLIYFQGNSAPDKSGLPSDRFSAERTGGSVSTLTIQRTQQEDSAVYLCASWGREGPYNEQFFGPGTRLTVL.

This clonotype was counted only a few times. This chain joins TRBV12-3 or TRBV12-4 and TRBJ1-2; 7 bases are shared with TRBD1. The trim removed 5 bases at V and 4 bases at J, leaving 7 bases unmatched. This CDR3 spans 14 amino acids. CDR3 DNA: TGTGCCAGCAGTAGCGGGACAGCAGCCTATGGCTACACCTTC. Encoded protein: CASSSGTAAYGYTF.

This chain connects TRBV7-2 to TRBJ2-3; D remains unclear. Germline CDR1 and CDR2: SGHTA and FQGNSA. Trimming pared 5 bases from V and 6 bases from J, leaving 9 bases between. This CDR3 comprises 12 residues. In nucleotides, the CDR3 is TGTGCCAGCAGCGCGTCGAGGGATACGCAGTATTTT. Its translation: CASSASRDTQYF.

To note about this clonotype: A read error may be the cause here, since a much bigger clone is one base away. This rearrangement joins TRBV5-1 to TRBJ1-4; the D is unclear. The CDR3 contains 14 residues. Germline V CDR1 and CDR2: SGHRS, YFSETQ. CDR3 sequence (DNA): TGCGCCAGCACCGAAGACTCAACTAATGAAAAACTGCTTTTT. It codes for CASTEDSTNEKLLF. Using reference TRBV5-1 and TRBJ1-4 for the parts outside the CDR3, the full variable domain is KAGVTQTPRYLIKTRGQQVTLSCSPISGHRSVSWYQQTPGQGLQFLFEYFSETQRNKGNFPGRFSGRQFSNSRSEMNVSTLELGDSALYLCASTEDSTNEKLLFGSGTQLSVL.

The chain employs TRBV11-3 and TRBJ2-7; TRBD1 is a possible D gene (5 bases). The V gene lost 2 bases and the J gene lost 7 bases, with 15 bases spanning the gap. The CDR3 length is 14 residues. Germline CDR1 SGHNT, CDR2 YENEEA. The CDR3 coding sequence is TGTGCCAGCAGCTTATCTTGGGGCCCAAGGGAGCAGTACTTC. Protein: CASSLSWGPREQYF.

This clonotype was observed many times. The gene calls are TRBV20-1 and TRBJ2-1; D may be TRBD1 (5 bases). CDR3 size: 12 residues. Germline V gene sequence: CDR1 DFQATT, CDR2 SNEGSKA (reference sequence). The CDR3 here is CSLGHTYNEQFF. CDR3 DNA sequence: TGCAGCCTAGGACATACCTACAATGAGCAGTTCTTC.

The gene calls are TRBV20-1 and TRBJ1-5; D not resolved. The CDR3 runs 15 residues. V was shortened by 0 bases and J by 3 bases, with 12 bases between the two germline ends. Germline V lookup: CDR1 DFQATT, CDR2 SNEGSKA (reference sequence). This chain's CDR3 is CSAREVQIDNQPQHF. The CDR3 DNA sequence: TGCAGTGCTAGAGAAGTGCAGATAGACAATCAGCCCCAGCATTTT.

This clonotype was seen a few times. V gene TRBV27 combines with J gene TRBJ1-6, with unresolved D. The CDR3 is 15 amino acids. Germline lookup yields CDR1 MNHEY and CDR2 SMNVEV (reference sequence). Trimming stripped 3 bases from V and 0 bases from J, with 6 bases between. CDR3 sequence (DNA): TGTGCCAGCAGTTTCGTCCGCTCCTATAATTCACCCCTCCACTTT. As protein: CASSFVRSYNSPLHF.

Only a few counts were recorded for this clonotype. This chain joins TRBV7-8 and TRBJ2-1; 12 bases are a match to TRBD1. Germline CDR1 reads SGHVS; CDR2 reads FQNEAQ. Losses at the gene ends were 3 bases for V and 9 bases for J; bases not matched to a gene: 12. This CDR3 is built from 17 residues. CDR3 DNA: TGTGCCAGCAGCTTCCTGGGCCGGGACAGGGGGCTGGGTGAGCAGTTCTTC. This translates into CASSFLGRDRGLGEQFF. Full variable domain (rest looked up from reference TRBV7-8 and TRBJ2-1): GAGVSQSPRYKVAKRGQDVALRCDPISGHVSLFWYQQALGQGPEFLTYFQNEAQLDKSGLPSDRFFAERPEGSVSTLKIQRTQQEDSAVYLCASSFLGRDRGLGEQFFGPGTRLTVL.

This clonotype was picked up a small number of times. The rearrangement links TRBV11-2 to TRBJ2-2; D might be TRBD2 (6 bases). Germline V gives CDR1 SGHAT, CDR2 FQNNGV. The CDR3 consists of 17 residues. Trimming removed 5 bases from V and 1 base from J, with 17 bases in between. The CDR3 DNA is TGTGCCAGCAGCAGAGAATTGACTAGACTGAACACCGGGGAGCTGTTTTTT. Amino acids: CASSRELTRLNTGELFF.

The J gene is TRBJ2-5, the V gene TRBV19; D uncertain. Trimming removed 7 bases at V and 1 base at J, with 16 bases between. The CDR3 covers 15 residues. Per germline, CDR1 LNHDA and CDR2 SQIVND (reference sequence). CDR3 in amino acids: CASNQQRTCQETQYF. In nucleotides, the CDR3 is TGTGCCAGTAATCAACAGAGAACTTGCCAAGAGACCCAGTACTTC.

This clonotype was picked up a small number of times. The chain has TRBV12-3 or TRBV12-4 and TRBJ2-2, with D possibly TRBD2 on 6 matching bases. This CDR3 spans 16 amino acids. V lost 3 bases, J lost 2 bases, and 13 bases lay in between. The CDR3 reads CASSLSGGINTGELFF. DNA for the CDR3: TGTGCCAGCAGTTTGAGTGGAGGGATTAACACCGGGGAGCTGTTTTTT.

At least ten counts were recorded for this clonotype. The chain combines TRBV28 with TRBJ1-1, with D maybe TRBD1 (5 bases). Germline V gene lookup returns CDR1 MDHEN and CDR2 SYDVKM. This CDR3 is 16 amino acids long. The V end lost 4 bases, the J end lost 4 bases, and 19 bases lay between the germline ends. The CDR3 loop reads CASSSRHTWGSTEAFF. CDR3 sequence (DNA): TGTGCCAGCAGTTCGCGCCACACTTGGGGGTCCACTGAAGCTTTCTTT.

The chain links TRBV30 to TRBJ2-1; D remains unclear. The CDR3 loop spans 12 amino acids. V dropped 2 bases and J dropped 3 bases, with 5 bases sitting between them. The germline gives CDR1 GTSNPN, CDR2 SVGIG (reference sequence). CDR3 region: CAWSLNYNEQFF. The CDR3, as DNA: TGTGCCTGGAGTTTGAACTACAATGAGCAGTTCTTC.

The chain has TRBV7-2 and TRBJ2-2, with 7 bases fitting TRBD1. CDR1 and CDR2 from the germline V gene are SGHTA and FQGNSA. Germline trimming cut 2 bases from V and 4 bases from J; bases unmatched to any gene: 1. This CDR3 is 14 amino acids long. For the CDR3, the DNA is TGTGCCAGCAGCTTACAGGGGGTCACCGGGGAGCTGTTTTTT. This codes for CASSLQGVTGELFF.

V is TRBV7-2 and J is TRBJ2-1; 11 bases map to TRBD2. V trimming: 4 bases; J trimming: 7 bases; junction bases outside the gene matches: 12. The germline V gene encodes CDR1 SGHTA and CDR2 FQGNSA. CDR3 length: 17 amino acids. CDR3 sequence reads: CASSSRRSSGRGNEQFF. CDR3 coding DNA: TGTGCCAGCAGCTCGCGACGTAGTAGCGGGAGGGGAAATGAGCAGTTCTTC.